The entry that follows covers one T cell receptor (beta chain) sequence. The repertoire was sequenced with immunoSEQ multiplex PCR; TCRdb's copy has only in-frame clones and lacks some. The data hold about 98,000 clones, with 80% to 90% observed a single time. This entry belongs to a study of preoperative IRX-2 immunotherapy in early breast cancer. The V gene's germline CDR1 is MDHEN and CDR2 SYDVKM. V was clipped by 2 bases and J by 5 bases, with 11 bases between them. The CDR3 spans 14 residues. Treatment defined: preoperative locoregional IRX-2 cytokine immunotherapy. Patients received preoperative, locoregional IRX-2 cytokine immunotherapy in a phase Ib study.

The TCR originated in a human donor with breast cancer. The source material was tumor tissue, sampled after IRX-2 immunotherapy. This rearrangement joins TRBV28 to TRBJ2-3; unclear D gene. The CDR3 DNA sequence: TGTGCCAGCAGTTTACGACCGACCAGAGATACGCAGTATTTT. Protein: CASSLRPTRDTQYF.